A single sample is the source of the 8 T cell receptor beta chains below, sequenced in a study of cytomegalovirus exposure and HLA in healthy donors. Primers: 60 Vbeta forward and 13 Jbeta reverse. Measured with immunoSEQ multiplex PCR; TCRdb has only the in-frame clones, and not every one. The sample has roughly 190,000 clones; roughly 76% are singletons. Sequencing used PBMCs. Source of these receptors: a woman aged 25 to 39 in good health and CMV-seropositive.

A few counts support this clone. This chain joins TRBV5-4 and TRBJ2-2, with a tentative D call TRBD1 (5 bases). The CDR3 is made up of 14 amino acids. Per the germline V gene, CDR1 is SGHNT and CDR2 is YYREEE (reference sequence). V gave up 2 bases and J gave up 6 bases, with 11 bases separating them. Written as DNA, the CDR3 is TGTGCCAGCAGCTTCCAGGGTTTGGCCGGGGAGCTGTTTTTT. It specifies CASSFQGLAGELFF.

The CDR3 DNA reads as TGCGCCAGCAGCTTGGGGGGGGTAGCAAACTATGGCTACACCTTC. Translated, it gives CASSLGGVANYGYTF. The rearrangement links TRBV5-1 to TRBJ1-2; TRBD1 might be the D (5 bases). The CDR3 has 15 residues. Germline CDR1 is SGHRS and CDR2 is YFSETQ. V shed 0 bases and J shed 2 bases, with 11 bases lying between them.

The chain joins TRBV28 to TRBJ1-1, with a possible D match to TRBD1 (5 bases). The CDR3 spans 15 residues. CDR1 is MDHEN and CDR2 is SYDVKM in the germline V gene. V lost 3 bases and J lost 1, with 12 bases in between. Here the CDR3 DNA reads TGTGCCAGCAGTTTCCTCCGGGACTGGAACACTGAAGCTTTCTTT. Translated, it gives CASSFLRDWNTEAFF.

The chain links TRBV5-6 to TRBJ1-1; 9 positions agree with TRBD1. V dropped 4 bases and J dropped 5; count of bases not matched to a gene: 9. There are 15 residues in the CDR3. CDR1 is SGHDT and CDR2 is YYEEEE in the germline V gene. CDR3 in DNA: TGTGCCAGCAGCCCAAGGACAGGGGCCTATACTGAAGCTTTCTTT. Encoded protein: CASSPRTGAYTEAFF.

This CDR3 is CASIEEPPTYEQYF. The CDR3 coding sequence is TGTGCCAGCATCGAGGAGCCCCCAACCTACGAGCAGTACTTC. The chain recombines TRBV21-1 with TRBJ2-7; the D segment call TRBD2 is taken from the table without a DNA check. TRBV21-1 is an annotated pseudogene. CDR3 length: 14 amino acids.

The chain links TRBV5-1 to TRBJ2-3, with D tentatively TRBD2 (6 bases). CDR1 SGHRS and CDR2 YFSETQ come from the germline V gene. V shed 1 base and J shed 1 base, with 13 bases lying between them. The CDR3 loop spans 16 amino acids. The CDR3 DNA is TGCGCCAGCAGCTTGTTCGGGCGCGGGGGCACAGATACGCAGTATTTT. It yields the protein CASSLFGRGGTDTQYF. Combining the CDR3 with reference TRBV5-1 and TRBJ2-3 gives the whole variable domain KAGVTQTPRYLIKTRGQQVTLSCSPISGHRSVSWYQQTPGQGLQFLFEYFSETQRNKGNFPGRFSGRQFSNSRSEMNVSTLELGDSALYLCASSLFGRGGTDTQYFGPGTRLTVL.

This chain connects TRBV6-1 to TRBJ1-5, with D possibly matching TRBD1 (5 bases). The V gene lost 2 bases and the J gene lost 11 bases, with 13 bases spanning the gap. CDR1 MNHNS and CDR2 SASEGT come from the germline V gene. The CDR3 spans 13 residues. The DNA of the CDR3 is TGTGCCAGCAGTGAAAGGGCGGTGACAGCCCAGCATTTT. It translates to CASSERAVTAQHF.

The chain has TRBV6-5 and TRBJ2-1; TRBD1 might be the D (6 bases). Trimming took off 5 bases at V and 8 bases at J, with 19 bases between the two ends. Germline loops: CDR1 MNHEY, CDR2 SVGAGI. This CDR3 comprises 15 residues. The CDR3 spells CASSLNRDPSYEQFF. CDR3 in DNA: TGTGCCAGCAGTCTGAACAGGGATCCATCTTATGAGCAGTTCTTC.